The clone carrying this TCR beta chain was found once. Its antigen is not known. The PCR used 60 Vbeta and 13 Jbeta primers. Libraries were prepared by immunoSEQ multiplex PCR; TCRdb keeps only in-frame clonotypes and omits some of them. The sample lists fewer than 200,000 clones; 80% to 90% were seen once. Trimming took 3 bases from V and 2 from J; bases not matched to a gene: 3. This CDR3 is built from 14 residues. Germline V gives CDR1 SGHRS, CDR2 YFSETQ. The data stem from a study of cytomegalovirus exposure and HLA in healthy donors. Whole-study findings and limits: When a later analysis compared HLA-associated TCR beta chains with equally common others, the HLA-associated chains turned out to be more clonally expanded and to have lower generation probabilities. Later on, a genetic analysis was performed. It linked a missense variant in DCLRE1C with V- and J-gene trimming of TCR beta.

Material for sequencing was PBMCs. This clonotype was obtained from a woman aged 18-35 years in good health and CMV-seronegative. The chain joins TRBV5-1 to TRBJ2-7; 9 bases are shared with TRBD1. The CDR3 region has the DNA TGCGCCAGCAGCTCTGGACAGGGGACCTACGAGCAGTACTTC. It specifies CASSSGQGTYEQYF.